This record covers a single T cell receptor beta chain. This sample is drawn from a study of cytomegalovirus exposure and HLA in healthy donors. Germline V gives CDR1 MRHNA, CDR2 SNTAGT. The V and J ends lost 11 bases and 7 bases, in that order; junction bases with no gene match: 16. The CDR3 is 15 residues long. Primers: 60 Vbeta forward and 13 Jbeta reverse. The method was immunoSEQ multiplex PCR; TCRdb's version includes in-frame clones alone and lacks a portion of them. Altogether 130,000 or so clones are present, almost 85% being singletons, with the ten largest covering 1.5% to 2%. Material for sequencing was PBMCs. The sequence came from a woman aged 35 to 49 in good health and CMV-seronegative. The V and J genes are TRBV6-4 and TRBJ1-5, with 8 bases identical to TRBD1. The CDR3 here is CARHDAQGDEQPQHF. In DNA, the CDR3 is TGTGCCCGCCACGATGCACAGGGGGACGAGCAGCCCCAGCATTTT.